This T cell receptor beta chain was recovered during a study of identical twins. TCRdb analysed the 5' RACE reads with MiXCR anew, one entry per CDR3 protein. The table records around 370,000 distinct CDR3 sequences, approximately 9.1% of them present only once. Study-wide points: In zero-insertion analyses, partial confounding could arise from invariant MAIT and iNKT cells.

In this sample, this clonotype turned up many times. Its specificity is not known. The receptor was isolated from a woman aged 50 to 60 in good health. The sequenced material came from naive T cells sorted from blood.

CDR3 DNA sequence: TGCGCCAGCAGCTTGGCCCCGACGCCCACAGATACGCAGTATTTT. This gives the protein CASSLAPTPTDTQYF. The chain uses TRBV5-1 and TRBJ2-3; D is ambiguous. The CDR3 contains 15 residues. The germline CDR1 and CDR2 sequences are SGHRS and YFSETQ. V lost 0 bases and J 2 bases, leaving 10 bases between the germline ends.